This is a list of T cell receptor beta chains from one sample in a study of PD-1 blockade in classical Hodgkin lymphoma. The table came from immunoSEQ multiplex PCR; TCRdb's copy has only in-frame clones and leaves some out. The sample has 21,000 or so clones, around 87% seen once; the top ten hold 6.8%. Sequenced sample: CD8+ T cells from blood. These receptors were collected from a human donor with classical Hodgkin lymphoma. The CDR3 runs from the conserved cysteine through the conserved F or W. A D gene is named only where the DNA matches it firmly. The size field is filled for only some rows; it gives once, few, many or a size class.

d_call clone_size j_call v_call cdr3_aa cdr3_nt
TRBD2 - TRBJ2-4 TRBV4-1 CASSQSSTSGPKNIQYF TGCGCCAGCAGCCAATCATCGACTAGCGGACCCAAAAACATTCAGTACTTC
TRBD1 - TRBJ1-1 TRBV19 CASSLGTAIEAFF TGTGCCAGTAGTCTCGGGACAGCAATAGAAGCTTTCTTT
- - TRBJ2-3 TRBV27 CASSSLGGELDTQYF TGTGCCAGCAGTTCATTAGGGGGGGAATTAGATACGCAGTATTTT
TRBD1 - TRBJ1-1 TRBV5-4 CASSLQGYHEAFF TGTGCCAGCAGCTTACAGGGGTATCACGAAGCTTTCTTT
- - TRBJ2-1 TRBV14 CASSQDPRNNEQFF TGTGCCAGCAGCCAAGACCCCCGAAACAATGAGCAGTTCTTC
- - TRBJ2-5 TRBV5-1 CASSQTGAGVETQYF TGCGCCAGCTCCCAAACGGGGGCGGGTGTGGAGACCCAGTACTTC
- - TRBJ1-1 TRBV5-4 CASSLKRGENTEAFF TGTGCCAGCAGCTTGAAGAGGGGCGAGAACACTGAAGCTTTCTTT
- - TRBJ1-5 TRBV6-5 CASSLQGYSNQPQHF TGTGCCAGCAGTCTTCAGGGTTATAGCAATCAGCCCCAGCATTTT
- - TRBJ1-2 TRBV15 CATSRERAVYGYTF TGTGCCACCAGCAGAGAAAGGGCAGTTTATGGCTACACCTTC
- once TRBJ1-5 TRBV2 CASSDRGPQGPQHF TGTGCCAGCAGTGATAGGGGACCCCAGGGGCCCCAGCATTTT
- medium-sized TRBJ2-1 TRBV28 CASSLRDDGGCNEQFF TGTGCCAGCAGTCTTAGAGACGACGGGGGTTGCAATGAGCAGTTCTTC
TRBD1 - TRBJ2-7 TRBV25-1 CASSPGTGVYEQYF TGTGCCAGCAGCCCCGGGACAGGGGTTTACGAGCAGTACTTC
- few TRBJ2-3 TRBV13 CASSGRGERGPQDTQYF TGTGCCAGCAGCGGTAGAGGAGAACGGGGACCTCAGGATACGCAGTATTTT
- - TRBJ2-7 TRBV4-3 CASSQDPRQARSPVQYF TGCGCCAGCAGCCAAGACCCTCGACAGGCTAGATCCCCTGTGCAGTACTTC
- - TRBJ2-2 TRBV6-1 CASSEGDTGELFF TGTGCCAGCAGTGAAGGGGACACCGGGGAGCTGTTTTTT
- - TRBJ1-6 TRBV27 CASSFPGSNSPLHF TGTGCCAGCAGTTTTCCGGGGAGTAATTCACCCCTCCACTTT
- - TRBJ2-1 TRBV25-1 CASSGAGTVQNEQFF TGTGCCAGCAGTGGAGCCGGGACTGTACAAAATGAGCAGTTCTTC
- - TRBJ2-2 TRBV28 CASTILDRHTGELFF TGTGCCAGCACTATACTCGACAGGCACACCGGGGAGCTGTTTTTT
- - TRBJ2-1 TRBV19 CASSIEDALNEQFF TGTGCCAGTAGTATTGAGGACGCCCTCAATGAGCAGTTCTTC